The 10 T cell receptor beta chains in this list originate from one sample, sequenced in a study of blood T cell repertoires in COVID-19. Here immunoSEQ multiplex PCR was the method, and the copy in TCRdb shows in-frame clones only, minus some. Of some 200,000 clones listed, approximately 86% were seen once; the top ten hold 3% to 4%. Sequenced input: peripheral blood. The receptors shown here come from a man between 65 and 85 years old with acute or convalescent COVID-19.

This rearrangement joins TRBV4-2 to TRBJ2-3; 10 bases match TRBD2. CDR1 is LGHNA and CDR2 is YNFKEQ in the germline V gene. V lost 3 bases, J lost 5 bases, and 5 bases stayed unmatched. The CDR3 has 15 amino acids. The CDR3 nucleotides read TGTGCCAGCAGCCAGCCCAGCGGGGGGGGAGATACGCAGTATTTT. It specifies CASSQPSGGGDTQYF.

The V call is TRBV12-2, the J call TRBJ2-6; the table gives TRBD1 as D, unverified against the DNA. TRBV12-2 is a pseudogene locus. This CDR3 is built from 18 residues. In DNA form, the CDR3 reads TGTGCAAGTCGCCCACCGGACAGGGGGCTCTCTGGGGCCAACGTCCTGACTTTC. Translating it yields CASRPPDRGLSGANVLTF.

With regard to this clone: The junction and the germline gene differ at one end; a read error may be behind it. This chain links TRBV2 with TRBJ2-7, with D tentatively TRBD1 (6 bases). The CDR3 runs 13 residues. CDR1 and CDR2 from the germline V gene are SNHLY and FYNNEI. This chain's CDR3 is CVSRPNTGNEQYF. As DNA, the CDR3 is TGTGTCAGCAGGCCAAACACAGGGAACGAGCAGTACTTC. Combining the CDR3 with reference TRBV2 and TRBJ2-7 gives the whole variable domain EPEVTQTPSHQVTQMGQEVILRCVPISNHLYFYWYRQILGQKVEFLVSFYNNEISEKSEIFDDQFSVERPDGSNFTLKIRSTKLEDSAMYFCVSRPNTGNEQYFGPGTRLTVT.

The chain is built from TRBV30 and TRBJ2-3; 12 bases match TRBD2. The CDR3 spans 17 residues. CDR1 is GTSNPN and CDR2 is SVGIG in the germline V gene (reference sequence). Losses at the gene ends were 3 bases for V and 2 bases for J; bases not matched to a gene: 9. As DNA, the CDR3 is TGTGCCTGGAGGGGGCCTGGACTAGCGGGATCCACAGATACGCAGTATTTT. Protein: CAWRGPGLAGSTDTQYF.

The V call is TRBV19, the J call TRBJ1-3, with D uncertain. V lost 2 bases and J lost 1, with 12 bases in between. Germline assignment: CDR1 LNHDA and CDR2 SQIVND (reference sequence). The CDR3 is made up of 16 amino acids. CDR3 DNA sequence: TGTGCCAGTAGTATACGGCCACTAATATCTGGAAACACCATATATTTT. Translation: CASSIRPLISGNTIYF.

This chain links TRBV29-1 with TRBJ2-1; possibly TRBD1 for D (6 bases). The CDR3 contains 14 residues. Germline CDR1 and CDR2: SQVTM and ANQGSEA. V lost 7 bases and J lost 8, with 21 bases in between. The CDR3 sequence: CSALGASFGDEQFF. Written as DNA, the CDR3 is TGCAGCGCCTTGGGGGCCTCGTTCGGCGATGAGCAGTTCTTC.

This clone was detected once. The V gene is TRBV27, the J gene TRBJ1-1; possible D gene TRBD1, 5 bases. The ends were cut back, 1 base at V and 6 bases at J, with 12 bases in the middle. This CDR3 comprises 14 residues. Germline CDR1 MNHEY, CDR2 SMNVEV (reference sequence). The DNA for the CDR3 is TGTGCCAGCAGTTTATATGGTAGGGGCGCTGAAGCTTTCTTT. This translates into CASSLYGRGAEAFF.

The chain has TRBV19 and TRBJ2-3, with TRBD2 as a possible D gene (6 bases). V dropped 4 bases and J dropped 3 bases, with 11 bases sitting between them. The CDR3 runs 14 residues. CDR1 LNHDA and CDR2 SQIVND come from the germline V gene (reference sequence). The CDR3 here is CASSTNSGTDTQYF. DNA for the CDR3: TGTGCCAGTAGTACGAATAGCGGAACAGATACGCAGTATTTT.

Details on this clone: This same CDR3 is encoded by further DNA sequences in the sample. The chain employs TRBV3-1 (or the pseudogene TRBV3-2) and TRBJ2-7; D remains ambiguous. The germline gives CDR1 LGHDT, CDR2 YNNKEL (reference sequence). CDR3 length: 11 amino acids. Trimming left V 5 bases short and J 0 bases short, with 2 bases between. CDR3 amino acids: CASSYSYEQYF. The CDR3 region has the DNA TGTGCCAGCAGCTACTCCTACGAGCAGTACTTC.

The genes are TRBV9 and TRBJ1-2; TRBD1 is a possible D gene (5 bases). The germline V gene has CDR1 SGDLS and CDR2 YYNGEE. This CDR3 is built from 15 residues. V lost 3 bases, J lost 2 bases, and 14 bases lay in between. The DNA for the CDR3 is TGTGCCAGCAGCGCCCCGGGAGAGGGGAACTATGGCTACACCTTC. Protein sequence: CASSAPGEGNYGYTF.